One and the same sample provided the 10 T cell receptor beta chains below, sequenced in a study of cytomegalovirus exposure and HLA in healthy donors. Assay: immunoSEQ multiplex PCR; the TCRdb copy retains only in-frame clones and omits some. The sample comprises roughly 240,000 clones, 85% to 90% of which are singletons, and roughly 2.5% rests with the top ten. Sequencing was performed on PBMCs. These receptors were collected from a young man in good health and CMV-seronegative.

This rearrangement joins TRBV4-1 to TRBJ1-2, with a weak D call TRBD1 (6 bases). This CDR3 contains 16 residues. V was pared by 0 bases and J by 2 bases, with 13 bases between. The germline V gene has CDR1 MGHRA and CDR2 YSYEKL. The CDR3 reads CASSQDLTGRNYGYTF. In DNA form, the CDR3 reads TGCGCCAGCAGCCAAGATCTAACAGGGCGAAACTATGGCTACACCTTC.

The chain recombines TRBV27 with TRBJ1-1, with D maybe TRBD1 (6 bases). This CDR3 region has 13 residues. The V end was cut by 6 bases, the J end by 5 bases, with 13 bases between. Germline-derived CDR1 and CDR2 are MNHEY and SMNVEV (reference sequence). In nucleotides, the CDR3 is TGTGCCAGCAGCCCAAACAGGGAGACTGAAGCTTTCTTT. Its protein is CASSPNRETEAFF.

The chain combines TRBV28 with TRBJ2-4; D is possibly TRBD1 (6 bases). Germline V lookup: CDR1 MDHEN, CDR2 SYDVKM. V lost 5 bases, J lost 5 bases, and 10 bases lay in between. CDR3 length: 13 residues. The CDR3 spells CASSQGIENIQYF. CDR3 in DNA: TGTGCCAGCAGTCAGGGGATTGAAAACATTCAGTACTTC.

This clone was observed a single time. The chain joins TRBV5-1 to TRBJ2-2; 9 nucleotides agree with TRBD2. V lost 8 bases and J lost 6; bases outside the gene matches: 11. CDR1 is SGHRS and CDR2 is YFSETQ in the germline V gene. The CDR3 is 15 residues long. This CDR3 reads CASHGGGAMPGELFF. CDR3 in DNA: TGCGCCAGTCACGGCGGGGGGGCTATGCCCGGGGAGCTGTTTTTT. Using reference TRBV5-1 and TRBJ2-2 for the parts outside the CDR3, the full variable domain is KAGVTQTPRYLIKTRGQQVTLSCSPISGHRSVSWYQQTPGQGLQFLFEYFSETQRNKGNFPGRFSGRQFSNSRSEMNVSTLELGDSALYLCASHGGGAMPGELFFGEGSRLTVL.

The chain carries TRBV5-1 and TRBJ2-5; D remains unclear. The ends were cut back, 4 bases at V and 4 bases at J, with 11 bases in the middle. Germline V gene sequence: CDR1 SGHRS, CDR2 YFSETQ. There are 13 residues in the CDR3. DNA for the CDR3: TGCGCCAGCAGCCCGCGGCCGGGAGAGACCCAGTACTTC. Protein sequence: CASSPRPGETQYF.

The chain employs TRBV28 and TRBJ2-7, with TRBD2 identical over 15 bases. The V segment lost 5 bases and the J segment 6 bases; nucleotides outside the gene matches: 11. Germline assignment: CDR1 MDHEN and CDR2 SYDVKM. This CDR3 has 17 residues. The CDR3 reads CASSPMGLAGGEGEQYF. The CDR3, as DNA: TGTGCCAGCAGTCCAATGGGACTAGCGGGGGGCGAAGGCGAGCAGTACTTC.

This clone was counted a single time. The chain links TRBV6-6 to TRBJ2-3; perhaps TRBD2 as D (7 bases). The CDR3 contains 16 residues. Germline V lookup: CDR1 MNHNY, CDR2 SVGAGI (reference sequence). Trimming stripped 5 bases from V and 2 bases from J, with 17 bases between. The DNA for the CDR3 is TGTGCCAGCAGTCCCCGCGAGGGGGGGGTCACAGATACGCAGTATTTT. The encoded protein is CASSPREGGVTDTQYF.

The chain has TRBV29-1 and TRBJ2-7; D gene ambiguous. The CDR3 contains 11 residues. CDR1 SQVTM and CDR2 ANQGSEA come from the germline V gene. Trimming took off 6 bases at V and 2 bases at J, with 8 bases between the two ends. The chain's CDR3 is CSVNNAYEQYF. CDR3 nucleotide sequence: TGCAGCGTAAACAACGCCTACGAGCAGTACTTC.

This chain uses TRBV29-1 with TRBJ2-3, with 13 nucleotides matching TRBD2. This CDR3 comprises 14 residues. CDR1 is SQVTM and CDR2 is ANQGSEA in the germline V gene. Losses at the gene ends were 8 bases for V and 3 bases for J; bases not matched to a gene: 5. The CDR3 is CSSGLAGATDTQYF. The CDR3 coding sequence is TGCAGCTCAGGACTAGCGGGGGCTACAGATACGCAGTATTTT.

This clone has only one observation. The chain couples TRBV27 to TRBJ1-3; D is uncertain. Germline loops: CDR1 MNHEY, CDR2 SMNVEV (reference sequence). The CDR3 length is 15 residues. The ends were cut back, 5 bases at V and 0 bases at J, with 11 bases in the middle. CDR3 residues: CASSPGSFSGNTIYF. The CDR3 region has the DNA TGTGCCAGCAGTCCCGGGTCCTTCTCTGGAAACACCATATATTTT.